The clone carrying this T cell receptor (beta chain) was picked up one time. These data belong to a study of T cell responses to AZD1222 COVID-19 vaccine. Data came from immunoSEQ multiplex PCR; TCRdb stores just in-frame clones and leaves some out. The table shows 80,000 or so clones, with 85% to 90% occurring only once. This CDR3 has 17 amino acids. V lost 7 bases, J lost 4 bases, and 20 bases stayed unmatched. In germline, CDR1 is GTSNPN, CDR2 SVGIG (reference sequence). The gene calls are TRBV30 and TRBJ1-2; 8 bases are a match to TRBD1. This TCR derives from an adult in good health. The sample here was peripheral blood, taken on day 0 of AZD1222 vaccination. The CDR3 DNA reads TGTGCCTTTTACAGGGGGGGAGGTTACAAGCTATTCTATGGCTACACCTTC. Protein product: CAFYRGGGYKLFYGYTF.